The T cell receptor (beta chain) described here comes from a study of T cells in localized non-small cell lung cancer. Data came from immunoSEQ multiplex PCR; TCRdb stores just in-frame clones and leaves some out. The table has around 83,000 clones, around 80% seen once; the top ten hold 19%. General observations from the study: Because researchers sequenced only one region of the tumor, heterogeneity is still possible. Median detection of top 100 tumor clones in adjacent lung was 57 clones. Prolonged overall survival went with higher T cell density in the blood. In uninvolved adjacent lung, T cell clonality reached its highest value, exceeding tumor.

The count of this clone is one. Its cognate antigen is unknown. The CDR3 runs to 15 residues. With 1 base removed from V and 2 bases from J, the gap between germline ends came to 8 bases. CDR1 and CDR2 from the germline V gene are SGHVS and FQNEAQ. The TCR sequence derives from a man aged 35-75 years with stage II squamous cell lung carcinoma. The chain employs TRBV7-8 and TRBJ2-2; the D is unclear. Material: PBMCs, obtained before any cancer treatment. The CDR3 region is CASSLVGINTGELFF. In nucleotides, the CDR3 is TGTGCCAGCAGCTTAGTTGGGATCAACACCGGGGAGCTGTTTTTT. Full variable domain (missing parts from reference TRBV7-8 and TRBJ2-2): GAGVSQSPRYKVAKRGQDVALRCDPISGHVSLFWYQQALGQGPEFLTYFQNEAQLDKSGLPSDRFFAERPEGSVSTLKIQRTQQEDSAVYLCASSLVGINTGELFFGEGSRLTVL.